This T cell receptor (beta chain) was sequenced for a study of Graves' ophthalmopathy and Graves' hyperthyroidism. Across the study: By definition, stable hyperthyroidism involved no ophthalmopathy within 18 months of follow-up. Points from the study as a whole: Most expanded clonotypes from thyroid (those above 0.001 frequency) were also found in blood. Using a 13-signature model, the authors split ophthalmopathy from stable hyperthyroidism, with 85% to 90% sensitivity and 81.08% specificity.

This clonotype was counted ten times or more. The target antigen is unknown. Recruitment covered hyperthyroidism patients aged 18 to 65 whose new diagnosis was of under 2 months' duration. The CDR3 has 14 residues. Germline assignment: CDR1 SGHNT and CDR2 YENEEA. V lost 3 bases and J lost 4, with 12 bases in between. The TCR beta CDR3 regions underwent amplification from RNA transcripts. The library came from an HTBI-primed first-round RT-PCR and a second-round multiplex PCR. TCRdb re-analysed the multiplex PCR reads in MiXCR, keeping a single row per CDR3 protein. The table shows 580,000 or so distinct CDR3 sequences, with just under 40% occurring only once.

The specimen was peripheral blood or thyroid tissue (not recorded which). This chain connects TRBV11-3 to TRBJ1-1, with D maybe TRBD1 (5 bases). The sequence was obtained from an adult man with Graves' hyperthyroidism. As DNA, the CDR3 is TGTGCCAGCAGCTTCAGGGTTGCGAGCACTGAAGCTTTCTTT. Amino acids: CASSFRVASTEAFF.